This TCR beta chain was recorded in a study of cytomegalovirus exposure and HLA in healthy donors (dated by TCRdb to the late 2010s). Regarding the complete study: In an earlier analysis of roughly 590 of the donors, 250 to 350 Gb of sequence data and some 120 million unique TCR beta sequences from 150 million to 200 million T cells were reported. An early release that covered more than 550 HLA-typed donors contained approximately 300 gigabases of sequencing data and 65 million to 100 million unique TCR sequences. Of the 350 to 450 genotyped donors, approximately 82% fell in the genetic ancestry cluster associated with self-reported Caucasian donors. The study aimed to test whether cataloging public T cell receptors could reveal signatures of past pathogen exposure. The study profiled the T cell repertoires of hundreds of subjects by immunosequencing and related them to cytomegalovirus serostatus. In addition to the first cohort of 650 to 800 subjects, a separate validation cohort of 120 different subjects was used. High-throughput TCR immunosequencing, statistical association of individual TCRs with disease status, and machine learning were combined to predict cytomegalovirus infection status. A later analysis re-examined previously published TCR beta repertoires from 600 to 700 donors and added high-resolution HLA genotyping to investigate patterns of TCR occurrence. The later analysis used no new phenotypic data to find candidate immune exposures, relying instead on TCR beta sequences and their occurrence across donors. In an earlier analysis of about 590 of the donors, high-throughput TCR beta sequencing was used to judge whether each TCR beta V gene segment behaved as functional or pseudogenic. Donor age, sex, ethnicity and CMV serostatus were compiled together with the repertoire data. Genome-wide SNP genotypes for about 65% of the 666 donors were used in a later genetic analysis, which treated that subset as a discovery cohort. Every repertoire in the discovery cohort had been generated on one and the same sequencing platform. Class I and class II HLA loci were covered by the typing at four-digit resolution. The number of donors typed differed by locus, with 629-630 for A, B, C, DRB1 and DQB1, over 500 for DQA1, under 610 for DPA1, and some 440 for DPB1. A handful of DR-DQ haplotypes were handled as single units for association and clustering because linkage in the cohort was strong. Among 300 to 500 genotyped donors of the cohort, an average of around 250,000 unique TCR beta nucleotide sequences was sequenced per donor, of which approximately 19% were non-productive. Overall results and qualifications from the work: Most CMV-associated TCR beta chains appeared to be HLA-restricted in a later analysis, and the HLA associations seemed to be driven largely by CMV exposure. Assigning TCR associations to individual alleles was difficult when HLA alleles, especially DR and DQ, strongly co-occurred. Broadly in line with IMGT annotations, most TCR beta V segments showed up in productive rearrangements about 90% or about 30% of the time in an earlier analysis of several hundred of the donors. The study gave a list of roughly 150 TCR beta chains associated with cytomegalovirus. While some public TCRs were present in many individuals, most TCR sequences turned up only very rarely across donors. Because HLA typing was missing for some donors at each locus, association tests included only the typed subset. A later analysis found that TCR association rates varied across HLA loci, with DRB1 alleles showing the most associated TCRs and HLA-C alleles the fewest. Roughly uniform sequencing depth across donors was assumed in presence/absence analyses, although this assumption may not hold. At a false discovery rate of 0.05, a later analysis linked approximately 18,000 TCR beta sequences to specific HLA alleles. The classifier was reported to diagnose cytomegalovirus status with high specificity and sensitivity in both the original and validation cohorts. In a later analysis, several top co-occurrence clusters were reported to appear linked to parvovirus B19, influenza, CMV and Epstein-Barr virus. Compared with equally common non-associated chains, HLA-associated TCR beta chains in a later analysis were more clonally expanded and had lower generation probabilities. Roughly 15 rarely observed V segments, including chromosome 9 orphons, were excluded from the earlier analysis of about 600 of the donors because counts were too low. The authors suggested that the approach could potentially be extended to other disease states and immunological phenotypes. A few of the identified cytomegalovirus-associated TCR beta chains were confirmed in vitro to be specific for cytomegalovirus antigens. A further reported finding was that TCR beta sequences accurately predicted the HLA-A and HLA-B alleles for most subjects in the first cohort. V-gene and J-gene trimming of TCR beta chains was associated with a missense DCLRE1C variant in a later genetic analysis, and the association was replicated in an independent cohort. In this cohort, only TCR beta chains were sequenced, and detectable features were limited by the absence of alpha or paired-chain data. Correlated functional status among segregating V segments might reflect linkage disequilibrium, but an unknown experimental factor could not be ruled out. CMV serostatus was the only immune exposure information available for the cohort. A later genetic analysis reported fewer N-insertions in productive TCRs among donors in an Asian-associated ancestry cluster than the roughly 650-donor mean. A cluster of highly shared sequence variants was judged likely to be a technical artifact of the sequencing pipeline.

The cohort was made up of 666 healthy bone marrow donors. All cohort members were sampled while nominally healthy, although unrecorded immune exposures were likely present. The donor was CMV seronegative and was included in the group of 352 seronegative cohort members. Each donor provided a peripheral blood sample, and peripheral blood mononuclear cells were used for TCR beta sequencing. Genomic DNA was extracted from the blood cell samples with the Qiagen DNeasy Blood Extraction Kit. Of note for this clone: Its antigen target is currently unknown. The record has no base qualities; no much larger clone is one base away.

Library creation used the immunoSEQ multiplex PCR assay. A mixture of 60 forward primers for TCR Vbeta segments and 13 reverse primers for TCR Jbeta segments was used in the multiplex PCR. The CDR3 region of rearranged TCR beta genes was amplified from genomic DNA by a multiplex PCR assay. On the Illumina HiSeq System, the amplified TCR beta libraries were sequenced as 87-base-pair reads. In the authors' own workflow: A later analysis tallied 80 million to 95 million unique TCR beta chains across the 600 to 700 repertoires, and some 10 million of those chains were shared by two or more donors. Raw reads were error-corrected and collapsed into unique sequences with a nearest-neighbor algorithm that merged closely related sequences to remove PCR and sequencing errors. To assign V, D and J gene segments, CDR3 sequences were aligned to IMGT reference sequences. For a sequence to be retained, a match of at least six nucleotides was required to both a V gene segment and a J gene segment. A rearrangement was called productive if the CDR3 had no stop codons and remained in frame with V and J, and every other rearrangement was called non-productive. Following IMGT convention, CDR3 was defined as the stretch from the second conserved V-encoded cysteine up to the conserved J-encoded phenylalanine. The earlier analysis of fewer than 700 of the donors excluded sequences that lacked an unambiguous match to a single V gene segment. In an earlier analysis of 587 of the donors, V segments were called functional above 56.7% productive rearrangements and were called segregating when the between-donor standard deviation exceeded 5%. A statistical classification framework was built for diagnosing cytomegalovirus status from the catalog of TCR beta chain sequences. In a later analysis, V and J genes were assigned by comparing TCR nucleotide sequences against IMGT/GENE-DB human TR gene sequences. In a later analysis, CDR3 sequences and most-parsimonious VDJ recombination scenarios were assigned using the TCRdist pipeline. In a later analysis, every TCR beta chain was defined by the combination of its CDR3 amino acid sequence and its V-gene family, and reads without a unique V-gene family were dropped. To address suspected cross-contamination and a sequencing artifact, a later analysis removed 592 highly shared, low-generation-probability nucleotide sequences. For each public chain, a later analysis derived a clonal expansion index from normalized ranks of inferred template counts within each repertoire. Generation probabilities in a later analysis came from a VDJ recombination model fitted to out-of-frame rearrangements, and those results were checked against IGoR. In a later analysis, TCR-TCR, TCR-HLA and TCR-CMV co-occurrence was scored with hypergeometric tests, and a repertoire-size bias correction was applied to TCR pairs. A later analysis estimated false discovery rates by permuting HLA or CMV assignments 20 times. A later analysis grouped co-occurring TCRs with DBSCAN, adding TCRdist sequence similarity when clustering within HLA-allele-positive subsets. Repertoires with fewer than 30,000 or more than 120,000 public chains, plus five repertoires with anomalous nucleotide sharing, were excluded from co-occurrence clustering. The clones in this table, taken by TCRdb from immuneACCESS, are in-frame only. Not every clone is retained; where verified, under half of the shortfall comes from an unresolved V gene, and the cause of the rest is unknown. V and J calls and clone size follow that table, whereas D and trimming were derived from the DNA. The sample profile shows 95,000 to 150,000 clones; approximately 65% of them were found once. Roughly 1.4% of the sample is taken by the ten largest.

The clonotype was recovered from a man aged 18 to 29 in good health and CMV-seronegative. Sequenced: PBMCs.

The CDR3 region has the sequence CAWSVWALRDRVNGYTF. The DNA is as follows: TGTGCCTGGAGTGTATGGGCCCTCCGGGACAGGGTTAATGGCTACACCTTC. The rearrangement joined TRBV30 to TRBJ1-2, and 9 bases in between align with TRBD1. CDR1 and CDR2 (GTSNPN, SVGIG) derive from the germline V gene (reference sequence). The CDR3 numbers 17 residues from cysteine through phenylalanine. Kept here is only the CDR3 DNA, which spans 51 bases and is read in frame from base 1. Trimming takes 0 bases off V and 6 bases off J; junction bases not matched to a gene: 14.